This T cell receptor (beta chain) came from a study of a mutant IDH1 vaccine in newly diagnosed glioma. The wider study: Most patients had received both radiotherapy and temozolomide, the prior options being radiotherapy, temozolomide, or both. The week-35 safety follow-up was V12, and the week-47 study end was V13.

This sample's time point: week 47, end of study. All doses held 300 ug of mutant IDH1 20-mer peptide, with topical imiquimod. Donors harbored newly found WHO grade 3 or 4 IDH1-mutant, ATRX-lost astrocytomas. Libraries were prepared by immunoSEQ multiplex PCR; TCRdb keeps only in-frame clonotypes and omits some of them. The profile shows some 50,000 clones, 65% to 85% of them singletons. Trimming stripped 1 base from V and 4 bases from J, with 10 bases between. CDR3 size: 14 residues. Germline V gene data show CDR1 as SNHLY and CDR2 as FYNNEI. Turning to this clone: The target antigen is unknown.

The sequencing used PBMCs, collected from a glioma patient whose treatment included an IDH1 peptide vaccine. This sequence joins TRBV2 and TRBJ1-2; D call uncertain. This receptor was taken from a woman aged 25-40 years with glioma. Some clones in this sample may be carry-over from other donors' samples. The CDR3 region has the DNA TGTGCCAGCAGTGAAGACATAGGATCCTATGGCTACACCTTC. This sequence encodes CASSEDIGSYGYTF.